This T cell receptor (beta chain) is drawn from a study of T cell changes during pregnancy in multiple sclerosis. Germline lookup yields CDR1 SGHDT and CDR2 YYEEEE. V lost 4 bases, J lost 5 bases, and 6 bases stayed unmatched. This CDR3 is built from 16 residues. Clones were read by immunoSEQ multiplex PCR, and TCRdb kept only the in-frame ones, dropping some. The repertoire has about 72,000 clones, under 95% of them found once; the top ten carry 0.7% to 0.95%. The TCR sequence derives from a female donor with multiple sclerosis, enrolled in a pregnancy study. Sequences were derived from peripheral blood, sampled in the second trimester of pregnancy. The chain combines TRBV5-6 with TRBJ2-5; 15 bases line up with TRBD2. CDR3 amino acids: CASSGGTSGGLETQYF. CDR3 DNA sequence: TGTGCCAGCAGCGGGGGGACTAGCGGGGGGCTGGAGACCCAGTACTTC. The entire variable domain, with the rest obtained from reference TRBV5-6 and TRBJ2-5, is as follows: DAGVTQSPTHLIKTRGQQVTLRCSPKSGHDTVSWYQQALGQGPQFIFQYYEEEERQRGNFPDRFSGHQFPNYSSELNVNALLLGDSALYLCASSGGTSGGLETQYFGPGTRLLVL.